These 24 T cell receptor beta chains were sequenced from one sample in a study of blood T cells in healthy people across ages. The second PCR ran 7 to 11 cycles with a sample-barcoded 5' primer and J-beta primers. One entry per CDR3 protein, called by TCRdb with MiXCR from the 5' RACE reads. The data show fewer than 1,200,000 distinct CDR3 sequences, with around 25% seen just once and 0.65% to 0.95% held by the top ten. These records were also assigned to another study, of T cells of mothers and their children.

The specimen sequenced was blood. These receptors were collected from a girl under 10 years old in good health.

Points on this clonotype: The CDR3 does not close with the conserved phenylalanine or tryptophan, likely indicating a read error. The chain recombines TRBV7-2 with TRBJ2-7, with D hard to call. Per the germline V gene, CDR1 is SGHTA and CDR2 is FQGNSA. The V end lost 5 bases, the J end lost 5 bases, and 22 bases lay between the germline ends. This CDR3 comprises 16 residues. The CDR3 DNA sequence: TGTGCCAGCAGCCCTAGAGTCGGTGCCGAAAGGGACGAGCAGTACCTC. Its protein is CASSPRVGAERDEQYL.

The CDR3 sequence is CASFGQGANYGYTF. CDR3 DNA sequence: TGCGCCAGCTTCGGACAGGGAGCGAACTATGGCTACACCTTC. The chain is built from TRBV10-2 and TRBJ1-2; 8 positions match TRBD1. Unmatched junction bases numbered 7, after V lost 8 bases and J lost 2 bases. The germline CDR1 and CDR2 sequences are WSHSY and SAAADI. CDR3 length: 14 residues.

This clonotype was seen only once. V gene TRBV29-1 combines with J gene TRBJ1-3; TRBD1 might be the D (5 bases). V dropped 6 bases and J dropped 3 bases, with 15 bases sitting between them. Germline V gene data show CDR1 as SQVTM and CDR2 as ANQGSEA. The CDR3 length is 14 residues. The CDR3 is CSVGTDLGGNTIYF. The CDR3 nucleotides read TGCAGCGTCGGGACGGATTTGGGTGGAAACACCATATATTTT.

The gene calls are TRBV20-1 and TRBJ2-3; TRBD2 aligns across 12 bases. The V gene end was trimmed by 0 bases and the J gene end by 0 bases; junction bases not matched to a gene: 10. The CDR3 has 19 amino acids. Germline V gene lookup returns CDR1 DFQATT and CDR2 SNEGSKA (reference sequence). The CDR3 DNA reads TGCAGTGCTAGAGATGAAGGCCTAGCGGGGGGGCTGAGCACAGATACGCAGTATTTT. It is translated as CSARDEGLAGGLSTDTQYF.

The gene calls are TRBV10-3 and TRBJ2-5, with no clear D. Germline V gene data show CDR1 as ENHRY and CDR2 as SYGVKD. CDR3 length: 13 amino acids. Trimming removed 4 bases from V and 3 bases from J, with 9 bases in between. CDR3 loop: CAISVTGKETQYF. CDR3 in DNA: TGTGCCATCAGTGTCACGGGTAAAGAGACCCAGTACTTC.

The CDR3 loop reads CASSFSAEIQATGELFF. The CDR3 DNA reads TGTGCCAGCAGCTTTTCTGCGGAAATACAAGCAACCGGGGAGCTGTTTTTT. V and J are TRBV11-2 and TRBJ2-2; D is uncertain. The CDR3 contains 17 residues. V gave up 3 bases and J gave up 5 bases, with 19 bases separating them. Germline V gene data show CDR1 as SGHAT and CDR2 as FQNNGV.

The rearrangement joins TRBV5-4 to TRBJ1-6; D gene ambiguous. CDR1 and CDR2 (germline): SGHNT, YYREEE (reference sequence). V was pared by 2 bases and J by 11 bases, with 11 bases between. The CDR3 sequence is 13 residues long. CDR3 sequence reads: CASSLGKLTPLHF. The CDR3 region has the DNA TGTGCCAGCAGCTTAGGGAAACTGACACCCCTCCACTTT.

The chain has TRBV7-2 and TRBJ2-7; TRBD2 aligns across 7 bases. V trimming: 5 bases; J trimming: 2 bases; junction bases outside the gene matches: 6. CDR1 is SGHTA, CDR2 FQGNSA, per germline. The CDR3 spans 14 residues. CDR3 nucleotides: TGTGCCAGCAGCGGTACTAGCGCGGCCTACGAGCAGTACTTC. Translating it yields CASSGTSAAYEQYF.

This clonotype was seen more than once but under ten times. The chain combines TRBV29-1 with TRBJ2-1, with D possibly matching TRBD2 (5 bases). The germline V gene encodes CDR1 SQVTM and CDR2 ANQGSEA. The CDR3 is 12 amino acids. Between the trimmed V and J ends, which lost 7 bases and 9 bases, there was a span of 16 bases. CDR3 sequence reads: CSGPGPGSEQFF. The CDR3 nucleotides are TGCAGCGGCCCTGGGCCGGGGAGTGAGCAGTTCTTC.

A word on this clonotype: The junction and the germline gene differ at one end; a read error may be behind it. The chain links TRBV13 to TRBJ2-5; 8 nucleotides match TRBD2. The better agreement between TRBJ2-1 and the DNA end casts doubt on the J call. This CDR3 spans 16 amino acids. Per the germline V gene, CDR1 is PRHDT and CDR2 is FYEKMQ (reference sequence). CDR3 protein: CAGSPPGRGAHNEQFF. CDR3 nucleotides: TGTGCCGGCAGCCCACCGGGGCGGGGGGCCCACAATGAGCAGTTCTTC.

This chain uses TRBV7-9 with TRBJ2-3; D is perhaps TRBD2 (5 bases). The V gene lost 11 bases and the J gene lost 6 bases, with 18 bases spanning the gap. The CDR3 loop spans 13 amino acids. Germline V gene data show CDR1 as SEHNR and CDR2 as FQNEAQ (reference sequence). CDR3 DNA sequence: TGTGCCGGCATCTGGGCGGGCCCCGATACGCAGTATTTT. Its protein is CAGIWAGPDTQYF. The full variable domain, with the rest looked up from reference TRBV7-9 and TRBJ2-3, is DTGVSQNPRHKITKRGQNVTFRCDPISEHNRLYWYRQTLGQGPEFLTYFQNEAQLEKSRLLSDRFSAERPKGSFSTLEIQRTEQGDSAMYLCAGIWAGPDTQYFGPGTRLTVL.

This clonotype is a singleton in its sample. V usage is TRBV20-1 and J usage is TRBJ1-3, with D perhaps matching TRBD1 (5 bases). The germline V gene encodes CDR1 DFQATT and CDR2 SNEGSKA (reference sequence). This CDR3 spans 13 amino acids. V lost 0 bases and J 4 bases, leaving 7 bases between the germline ends. The CDR3 reads CSARDGAGNTIYF. For the CDR3, the DNA is TGCAGTGCTAGAGATGGGGCCGGAAACACCATATATTTT.

The chain's CDR3 is CASSFNKGYSGYTF. The CDR3 region has the DNA TGTGCCAGCAGTTTCAACAAAGGCTATAGTGGCTACACCTTC. V and J are TRBV28 and TRBJ1-2; D is unclear. The CDR3 contains 14 residues. Germline V CDR1 and CDR2: MDHEN, SYDVKM. Trimming pared 3 bases from V and 7 bases from J, leaving 15 bases between.

The table lists this clonotype with a few counts. The genes are TRBV7-9 and TRBJ1-1, with TRBD1 matching 7 bases. Germline loops: CDR1 SEHNR, CDR2 FQNEAQ (reference sequence). The junction had 10 bases not matched to a gene; V was cut back by 8 bases and J by 7 bases. The CDR3 totals 13 residues. The CDR3 coding sequence is TGTGCCAGCCGGGACAGCCGAAATATTGAAGCTTTCTTT. Translation gives CASRDSRNIEAFF.

The J gene is TRBJ1-3, the V gene TRBV7-9, with D unclear. V was trimmed by 11 bases and J by 4 bases, leaving 6 bases between them. Germline CDR1 is SEHNR and CDR2 is FQNEAQ (reference sequence). The length of the CDR3 is 10 residues. DNA of the CDR3: TGTGCCCCCGAGGGAAACACCATATATTTT. Residues: CAPEGNTIYF.

V is TRBV13 and J is TRBJ2-7; no reliable D call. The V end lost 2 bases, the J end lost 9 bases, and 8 bases lay between the germline ends. The CDR3 spans 11 residues. Germline V CDR1 and CDR2: PRHDT, FYEKMQ (reference sequence). CDR3 region: CASSLFTVQYF. The CDR3 DNA is TGTGCCAGCAGCTTATTTACCGTGCAGTACTTC.

The chain uses TRBV9 and TRBJ2-2; D call uncertain. The CDR3 runs to 17 residues. V was cut by 4 bases and J by 1 base, with 17 bases left in between. Germline V gene lookup returns CDR1 SGDLS and CDR2 YYNGEE. The CDR3 spells CASSPGLGRKNTGELFF. Here the CDR3 DNA reads TGTGCCAGCAGCCCAGGTTTAGGCAGAAAGAACACCGGGGAGCTGTTTTTT.

The V gene is TRBV6-5, the J gene TRBJ1-3, with TRBD1 as a possible D gene (6 bases). CDR3 length: 15 residues. V was trimmed by 4 bases and J by 0 bases, leaving 10 bases between them. Germline V lookup: CDR1 MNHEY, CDR2 SVGAGI. Written as DNA, the CDR3 is TGTGCCAGCAGTTCAGTACAGGGCTCTGGAAACACCATATATTTT. Translation: CASSSVQGSGNTIYF.

This clonotype was seen more than once but under ten times. This rearrangement joins TRBV7-2 to TRBJ2-3, with D unresolved. This CDR3 is built from 12 residues. Germline V gene data show CDR1 as SGHTA and CDR2 as FQGNSA. V shed 3 bases and J shed 9 bases, with 10 bases lying between them. The CDR3 sequence is CASSLVQATQYF. Here the CDR3 DNA reads TGTGCCAGCAGCTTGGTCCAGGCGACGCAGTATTTT. The full variable domain, rest sourced from reference TRBV7-2 and TRBJ2-3, is GAGVSQSPSNKVTEKGKDVELRCDPISGHTALYWYRQSLGQGLEFLIYFQGNSAPDKSGLPSDRFSAERTGGSVSTLTIQRTQQEDSAVYLCASSLVQATQYFGPGTRLTVL.

This clonotype has more than one count but fewer than ten. In DNA form, the CDR3 reads TGCAGTGCTAGGGGGACAGGGACGATATTAGTTTCGCTCCGAAACAGCGCTTTCTTT. Protein product: CSARGTGTILVSLRNSAFF. V is TRBV20-1 and J is TRBJ1-1, with TRBD1 matching 9 bases. The trim removed 3 bases at V and 11 bases at J, leaving 28 bases unmatched. The CDR3 is 19 residues long. CDR1 and CDR2 from the germline V gene are DFQATT and SNEGSKA (reference sequence).

The rearrangement links TRBV6-1 to TRBJ2-7; D gene uncertain. The CDR3 spans 14 residues. Germline V gene data show CDR1 as MNHNS and CDR2 as SASEGT. The V and J ends lost 1 base and 6 bases respectively, with 13 bases between them. Here the CDR3 DNA reads TGTGCCAGCAGTGAAGGGGAAGGAACCTTCGAGCAGTACTTC. This translates into CASSEGEGTFEQYF.

In its sample, this clonotype was seen a few times. The chain employs TRBV7-2 and TRBJ2-1, with TRBD1 identical over 7 bases. From germline, CDR1 is SGHTA and CDR2 FQGNSA. The CDR3 spans 15 residues. The V and J ends lost 5 bases and 4 bases, in that order; junction bases with no gene match: 8. Written as DNA, the CDR3 is TGTGCCAGCAGCGGAGTGGGGACAGAGTACAATGAGCAGTTCTTC. This encodes CASSGVGTEYNEQFF. The full variable domain, its missing parts supplied by reference TRBV7-2 and TRBJ2-1, is GAGVSQSPSNKVTEKGKDVELRCDPISGHTALYWYRQSLGQGLEFLIYFQGNSAPDKSGLPSDRFSAERTGGSVSTLTIQRTQQEDSAVYLCASSGVGTEYNEQFFGPGTRLTVL.

This clonotype was detected only a few times. This chain connects TRBV7-2 to TRBJ2-3; possibly TRBD2 for D (6 bases). CDR3 length: 16 residues. The V end lost 1 base, the J end lost 2 bases, and 13 bases lay between the germline ends. Looked up from germline, CDR1 is SGHTA and CDR2 is FQGNSA. The chain's CDR3 is CASSLVGTPLTDTQYF. The CDR3 DNA sequence: TGTGCCAGCAGCTTAGTAGGGACTCCCCTCACAGATACGCAGTATTTT.

The CDR3 here is CASSQEFADTQYF. The CDR3 nucleotides read TGTGCCAGCAGCCAAGAATTCGCAGATACGCAGTATTTT. The V and J genes are TRBV14 and TRBJ2-3, with D unclear. Trimming removed 0 bases from V and 4 bases from J, with 5 bases in between. Germline assignment: CDR1 SGHDN and CDR2 FVKESK. This CDR3 has 13 amino acids.